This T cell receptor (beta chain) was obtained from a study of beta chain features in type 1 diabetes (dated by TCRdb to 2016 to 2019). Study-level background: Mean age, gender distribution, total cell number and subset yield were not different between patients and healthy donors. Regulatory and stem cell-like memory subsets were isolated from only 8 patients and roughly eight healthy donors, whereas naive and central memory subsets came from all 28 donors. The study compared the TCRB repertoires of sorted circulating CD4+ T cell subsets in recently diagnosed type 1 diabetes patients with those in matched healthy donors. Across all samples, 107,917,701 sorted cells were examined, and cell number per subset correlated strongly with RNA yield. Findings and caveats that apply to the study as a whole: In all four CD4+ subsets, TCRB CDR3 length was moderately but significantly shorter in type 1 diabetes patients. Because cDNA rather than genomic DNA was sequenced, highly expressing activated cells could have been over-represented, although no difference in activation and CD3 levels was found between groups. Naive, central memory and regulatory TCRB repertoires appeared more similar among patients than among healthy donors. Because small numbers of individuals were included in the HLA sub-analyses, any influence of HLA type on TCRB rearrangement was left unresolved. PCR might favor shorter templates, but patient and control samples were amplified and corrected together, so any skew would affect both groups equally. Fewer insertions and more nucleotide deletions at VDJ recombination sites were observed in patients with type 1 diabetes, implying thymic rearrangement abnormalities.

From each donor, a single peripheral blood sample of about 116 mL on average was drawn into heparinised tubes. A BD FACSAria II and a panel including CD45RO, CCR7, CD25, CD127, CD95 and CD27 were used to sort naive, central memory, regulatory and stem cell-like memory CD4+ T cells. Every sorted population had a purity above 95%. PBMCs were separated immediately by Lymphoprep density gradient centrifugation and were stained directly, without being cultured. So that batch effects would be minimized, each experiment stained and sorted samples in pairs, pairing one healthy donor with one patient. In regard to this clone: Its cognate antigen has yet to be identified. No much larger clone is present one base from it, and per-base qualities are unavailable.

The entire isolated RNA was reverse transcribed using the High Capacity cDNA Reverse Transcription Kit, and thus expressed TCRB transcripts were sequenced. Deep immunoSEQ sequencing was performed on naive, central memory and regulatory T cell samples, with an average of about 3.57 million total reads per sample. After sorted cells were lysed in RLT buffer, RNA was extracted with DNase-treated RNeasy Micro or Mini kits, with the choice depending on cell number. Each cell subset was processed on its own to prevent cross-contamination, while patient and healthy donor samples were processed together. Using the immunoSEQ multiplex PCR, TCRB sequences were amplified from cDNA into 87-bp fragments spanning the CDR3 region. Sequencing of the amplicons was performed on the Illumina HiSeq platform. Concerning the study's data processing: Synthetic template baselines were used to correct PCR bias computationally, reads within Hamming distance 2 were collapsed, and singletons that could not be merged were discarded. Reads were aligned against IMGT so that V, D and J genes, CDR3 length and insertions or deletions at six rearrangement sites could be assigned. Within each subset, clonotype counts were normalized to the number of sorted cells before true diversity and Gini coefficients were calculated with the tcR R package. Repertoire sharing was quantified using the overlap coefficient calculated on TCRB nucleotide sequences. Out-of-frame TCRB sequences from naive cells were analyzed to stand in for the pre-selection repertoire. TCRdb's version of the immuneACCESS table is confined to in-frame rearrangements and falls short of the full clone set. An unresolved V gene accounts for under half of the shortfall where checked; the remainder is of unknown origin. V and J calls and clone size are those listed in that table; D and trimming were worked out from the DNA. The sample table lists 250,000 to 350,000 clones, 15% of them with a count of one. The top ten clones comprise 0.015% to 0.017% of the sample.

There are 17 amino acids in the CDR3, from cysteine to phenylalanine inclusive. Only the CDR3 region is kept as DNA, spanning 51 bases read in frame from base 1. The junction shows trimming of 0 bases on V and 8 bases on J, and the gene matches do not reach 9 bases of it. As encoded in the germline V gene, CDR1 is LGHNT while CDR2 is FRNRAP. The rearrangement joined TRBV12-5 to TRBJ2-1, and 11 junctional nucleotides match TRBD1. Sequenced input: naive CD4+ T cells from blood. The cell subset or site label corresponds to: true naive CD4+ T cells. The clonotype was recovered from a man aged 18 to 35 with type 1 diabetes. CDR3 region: CASGLVLPGQGGYEQFF. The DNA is TGTGCTAGTGGTTTGGTACTGCCGGGACAGGGGGGGTATGAGCAGTTCTTC.